This T cell receptor (beta chain) stems from a study of control samples from healthy donors and cancer patients. Only in-frame clones appear in the TCRdb table, and some are missing; sequencing was by immunoSEQ multiplex PCR. The table shows fewer than 200,000 clones, with around 90% occurring only once. Sequencing used blood. This TCR was recovered from a woman in her 30s in good health.

CDR3 in amino acids: CATNNRDPGGTEAFF. CDR3 nucleotide sequence: TGTGCCACAAACAACCGGGACCCAGGGGGTACTGAAGCTTTCTTT. J is TRBJ1-1 and V is TRBV6-5; 7 bases map to TRBD1. V was clipped by 10 bases and J by 5 bases; unmatched bases: 16. CDR3 size: 15 residues. Germline CDR1 MNHEY, CDR2 SVGAGI.